Detailed here is one T cell receptor (delta chain). This clone was recorded only once. Its antigen is unknown. With only one base between it and a far larger clone, this is likely a read error. V is pruned by 2 bases and J by 2 bases, leaving 2 bases of the junction without a gene match. The CDR3 measures 14 amino acids from cysteine to phenylalanine. Solely the CDR3 DNA is kept, with 42 bases framed from the first base. According to the germline V gene, CDR1 reads GEAIGNYY and CDR2 reads EKD. Sequencing was performed on an Illumina MiSeq. The study's processing was this. For the publicity analysis, the Vgamma9Vdelta2 and nonVgamma9Vdelta2 bulk CDR3 files from each subject were merged to form one combined repertoire per subject. CDR3 publicity was scored from 0 to 19 by checking each amino acid sequence across 9 single-cell datasets and about ten bulk repertoires, using base R and dplyr. TCRdb reran clone calling on the public reads with CATT; rows sharing one DNA sequence were then combined. The authors' filters were not applied to this entry. This sample has 850 to 1,000 delta-chain clones in its table, and about 51% of those were observed once. The ten largest account for roughly 15% of the sample.

This sample was included in a study of fetal and pediatric gammadelta thymocytes (dated by TCRdb to between 2021 and 2023). The study in broad terms: The bulk gammadelta thymocyte repertoires combined previously published and newly generated, unpublished data and were used to strengthen a single-cell study of gammadelta thymocyte development. The set of bulk gammadelta thymocyte repertoires included some ten subjects in total: 3 fetal thymus donors and 7 pediatric thymus donors. Previously published data (refs 27,28) and unpublished data were combined in the bulk gammadelta thymocyte repertoires. Bulk TCR repertoire data were included to raise the number of subjects and reinforce the CDR3 publicity analysis.

Staining of thymocytes was performed with Zombie NIR viability dye and with antibodies against CD3 (UCHT1), TCRgammadelta (11F2), TCRVgamma9 (IMMU360) and TCRVdelta2 (IMMU389). Bulk TRD and TRG CDR3 repertoires were generated separately from sorted Vgamma9Vdelta2 and nonVgamma9Vdelta2 gammadelta thymocytes of human fetal and pediatric thymuses. In Belgium, pediatric thymus tissue was obtained from children undergoing cardiac surgery. The ages of the pediatric thymus donors in the study ranged between about 1 and 11 years. Thymic cell suspensions were made from fetal and post-natal thymuses as previously described. CD3+ gammadeltaTCR+ Vgamma9+ Vdelta2+ cells were sorted as Vgamma9Vdelta2 thymocytes. A FACS Aria III cell sorter (BD Biosciences) was used to carry out the cell sorting. General conclusions and limits of the study: Fetal gammadelta thymocyte repertoires were previously reported to be enriched for TRDV2, TRGV8 and TRGV9 usage, low N additions and public CDR3s compared with post-natal repertoires.

The sample taken for sequencing was Vgamma9Vdelta2 gamma-delta T cells from the thymus. What the cell subset or site label conveys for this sample: sorted CD3+gammadeltaTCR+Vgamma9+Vdelta2+ thymocytes. Recombination connected TRDV2 to TRDJ1, with 9 junctional bases fitting TRDD3. The TCR sequence derives from a child who underwent cardiac surgery and was recorded as healthy. Here is the DNA: TGTGCCTGTGACAAACTGGGGGAAACCGATAAACTCATCTTT. Its amino acids are CACDKLGETDKLIF.